This TCR beta chain stems from a study of regulatory T cells in long-lasting Graves disease. The study, taken as a whole, reports: Analyses excluded thyroid tissue, covering peripheral blood alone. Persistent cases of Graves' showed reduced TCR diversity relative to newly diagnosed patients.

The time point: newly diagnosed GD, antithyroid drugs for less than 3 months. PBMC RNA served as the TCR library source. The CDR3 spans 15 residues. The V gene lost 3 bases and the J gene lost 5 bases, with 16 bases spanning the gap. Per germline, CDR1 SEHNR and CDR2 FQNEAQ (reference sequence). About this clonotype: Its antigen is not identified.

The TCR beta library used iRepertoire HTBI primers with Arm-PCR amplification of CDR3. TCRdb recomputed calls from the multiplex PCR reads with MiXCR, one row per CDR3 protein. The sample lists roughly 560,000 distinct CDR3 sequences, 9.5% to 15% occurring once. The same sample was also used in a study of T cells in Graves' hyperthyroidism and ophthalmopathy. That investigation notes: Initially, a first-round RT-PCR of the TCR CDR3 employed the HTBI primer set. Most thyroid clonotypes expanded above 0.001 were also detected in blood.

The TCR was taken from a woman in her thirties with Graves disease. The sample was peripheral blood mononuclear cells (PBMCs), taken at new diagnosis, from a patient treated with antithyroid drugs. The chain recombines TRBV7-9 with TRBJ2-5; D may match TRBD1 or TRBD2 (5 bases each). The CDR3 nucleotides read TGTGCCAGCAGCTTGAGGGGCCACGTGGGCGAGACCCAGTACTTC. Translation gives CASSLRGHVGETQYF. Complete variable domain (other parts from reference TRBV7-9 and TRBJ2-5): DTGVSQNPRHKITKRGQNVTFRCDPISEHNRLYWYRQTLGQGPEFLTYFQNEAQLEKSRLLSDRFSAERPKGSFSTLEIQRTEQGDSAMYLCASSLRGHVGETQYFGPGTRLLVL.